The sequence of this TCR beta chain was determined in a study of control samples from healthy donors and cancer patients. Profiling relied on immunoSEQ multiplex PCR, and the TCRdb table lists in-frame clones only, not all of them. The table has roughly 170,000 clones, around 93% seen once; the top ten hold over 4%. This CDR3 has 11 residues. CDR1 SNHLY and CDR2 FYNNEI come from the germline V gene. V was shortened by 8 bases and J by 3 bases, with 8 bases between the two germline ends. The sequenced sample was blood. The rearrangement uses TRBV2 and TRBJ2-7; D is unresolved. The clonotype originates from a woman aged 55-75 years in good health. The CDR3 here is CASGYHYEQYF. As DNA, the CDR3 is TGTGCCAGCGGCTACCACTACGAGCAGTACTTC.